The T cell receptor (beta chain) under discussion was sequenced for a study of CD8 T cells in ankylosing spondylitis. This clonotype was seen many times. In germline, CDR1 is SGHRS, CDR2 YFSETQ. The CDR3 is made up of 16 amino acids. Between the trimmed V and J ends, which lost 0 bases and 0 bases, there was a span of 13 bases. TCRdb reprocessed the 5' RACE reads via MiXCR and lists one record per CDR3 protein. The data show approximately 90,000 distinct CDR3 sequences, about 7.7% seen once. This rearrangement joins TRBV5-1 to TRBJ2-7; TRBD2 might be the D (5 bases). The sequenced sample was blood, either unsorted or a sorted T cell fraction (not recorded which). The source is a male donor with ankylosing spondylitis or in good health (not recorded which). CDR3 region: CASSLASLEGSYEQYF. CDR3 DNA: TGCGCCAGCAGCTTGGCCTCGCTAGAGGGCTCCTACGAGCAGTACTTC.